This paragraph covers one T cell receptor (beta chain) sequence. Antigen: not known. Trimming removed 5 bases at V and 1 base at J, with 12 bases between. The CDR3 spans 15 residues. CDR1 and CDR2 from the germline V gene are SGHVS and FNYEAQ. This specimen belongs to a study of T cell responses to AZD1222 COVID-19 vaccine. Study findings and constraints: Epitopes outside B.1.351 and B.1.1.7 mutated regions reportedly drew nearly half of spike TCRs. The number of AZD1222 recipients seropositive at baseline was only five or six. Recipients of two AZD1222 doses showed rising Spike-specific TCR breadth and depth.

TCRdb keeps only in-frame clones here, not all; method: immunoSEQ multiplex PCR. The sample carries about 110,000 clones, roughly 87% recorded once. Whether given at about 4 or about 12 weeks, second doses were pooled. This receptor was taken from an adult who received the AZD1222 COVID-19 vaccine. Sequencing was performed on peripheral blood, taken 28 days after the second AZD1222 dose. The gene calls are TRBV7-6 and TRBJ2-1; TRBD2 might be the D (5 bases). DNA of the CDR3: TGTGCCAGCAGCGAGGTAAGCGGTTCCTACAATGAGCAGTTCTTC. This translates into CASSEVSGSYNEQFF.